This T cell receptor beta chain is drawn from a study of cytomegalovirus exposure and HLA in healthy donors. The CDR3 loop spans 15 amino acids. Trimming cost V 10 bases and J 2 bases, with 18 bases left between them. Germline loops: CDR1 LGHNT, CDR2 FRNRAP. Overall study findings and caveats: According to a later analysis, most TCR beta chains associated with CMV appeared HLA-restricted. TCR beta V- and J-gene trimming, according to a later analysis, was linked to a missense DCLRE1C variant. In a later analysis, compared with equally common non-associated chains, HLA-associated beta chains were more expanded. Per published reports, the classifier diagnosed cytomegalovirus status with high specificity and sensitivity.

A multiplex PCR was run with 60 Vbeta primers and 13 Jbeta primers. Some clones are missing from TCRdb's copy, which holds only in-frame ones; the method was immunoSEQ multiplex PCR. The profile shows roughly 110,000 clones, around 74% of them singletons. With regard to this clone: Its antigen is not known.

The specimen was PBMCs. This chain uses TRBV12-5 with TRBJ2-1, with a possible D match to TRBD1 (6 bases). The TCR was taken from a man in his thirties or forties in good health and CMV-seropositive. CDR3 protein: CATTRMGATYNEQFF. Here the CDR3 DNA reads TGTGCTACCACCCGAATGGGGGCAACCTACAATGAGCAGTTCTTC.